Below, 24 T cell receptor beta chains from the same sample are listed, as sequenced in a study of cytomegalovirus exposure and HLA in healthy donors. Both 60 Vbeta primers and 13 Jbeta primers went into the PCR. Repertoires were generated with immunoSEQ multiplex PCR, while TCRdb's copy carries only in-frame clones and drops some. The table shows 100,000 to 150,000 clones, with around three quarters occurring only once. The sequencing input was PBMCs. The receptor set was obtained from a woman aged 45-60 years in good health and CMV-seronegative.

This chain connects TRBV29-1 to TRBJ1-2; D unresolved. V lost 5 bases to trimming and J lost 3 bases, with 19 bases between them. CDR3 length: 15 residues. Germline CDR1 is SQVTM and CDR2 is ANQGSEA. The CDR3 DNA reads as TGCAGCGTTATGGGGAGCGCACGAGACGACTATGGCTACACCTTC. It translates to CSVMGSARDDYGYTF.

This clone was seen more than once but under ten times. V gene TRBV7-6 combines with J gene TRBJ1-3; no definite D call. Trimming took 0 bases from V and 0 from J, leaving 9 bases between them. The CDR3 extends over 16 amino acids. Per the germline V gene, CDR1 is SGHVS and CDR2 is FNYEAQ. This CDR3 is CASSLAQADSGNTIYF. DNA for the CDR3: TGTGCCAGCAGCTTAGCGCAGGCAGACTCTGGAAACACCATATATTTT.

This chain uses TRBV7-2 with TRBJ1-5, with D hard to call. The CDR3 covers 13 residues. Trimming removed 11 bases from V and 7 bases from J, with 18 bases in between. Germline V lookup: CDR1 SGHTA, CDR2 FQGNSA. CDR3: CASRQAPGQPQHF. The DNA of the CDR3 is TGTGCCTCCCGGCAGGCCCCTGGGCAGCCCCAGCATTTT.

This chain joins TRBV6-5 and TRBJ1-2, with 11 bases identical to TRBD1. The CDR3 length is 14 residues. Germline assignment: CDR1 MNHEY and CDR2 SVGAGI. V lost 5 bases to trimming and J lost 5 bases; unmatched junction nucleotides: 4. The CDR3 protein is CASSRTGGEYGYTF. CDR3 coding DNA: TGTGCCAGCAGTAGGACAGGGGGCGAATATGGCTACACCTTC.

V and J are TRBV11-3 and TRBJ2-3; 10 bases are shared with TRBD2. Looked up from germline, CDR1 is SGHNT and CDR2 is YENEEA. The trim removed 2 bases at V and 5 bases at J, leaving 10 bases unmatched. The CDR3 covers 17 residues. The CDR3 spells CASSLPLAGGGLDTQYF. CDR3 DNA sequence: TGTGCCAGCAGCTTACCCTTAGCGGGAGGAGGATTAGATACGCAGTATTTT.

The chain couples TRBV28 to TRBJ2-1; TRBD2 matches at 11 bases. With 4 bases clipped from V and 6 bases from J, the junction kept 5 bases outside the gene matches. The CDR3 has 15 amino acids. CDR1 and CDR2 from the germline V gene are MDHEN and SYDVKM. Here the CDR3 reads CASSSSGRPGNEQFF. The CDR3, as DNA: TGTGCCAGCAGTTCTAGCGGGAGGCCCGGCAATGAGCAGTTCTTC.

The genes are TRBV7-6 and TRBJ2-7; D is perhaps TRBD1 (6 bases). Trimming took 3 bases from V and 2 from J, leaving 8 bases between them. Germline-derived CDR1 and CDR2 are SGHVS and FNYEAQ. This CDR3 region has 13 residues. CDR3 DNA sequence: TGTGCCAGCAGCTTCGACAGGACCTACGAGCAGTACTTC. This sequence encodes CASSFDRTYEQYF.

In nucleotides, the CDR3 is TGTGCCAGCAGCACCCTCACAGGGTCCGGGGAGACCCAGTACTTC. Amino acids: CASSTLTGSGETQYF. V usage is TRBV27 and J usage is TRBJ2-5, with a possible D match to TRBD1 (6 bases). The V end lost 6 bases, the J end lost 5 bases, and 19 bases lay between the germline ends. The CDR3 spans 15 residues. Germline CDR1 is MNHEY and CDR2 is SMNVEV (reference sequence).

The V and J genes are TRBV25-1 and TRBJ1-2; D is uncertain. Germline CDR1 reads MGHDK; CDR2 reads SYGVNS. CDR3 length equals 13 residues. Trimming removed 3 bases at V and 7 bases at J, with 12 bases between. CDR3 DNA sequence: TGTGCCAGCAGTGAGGTCCATAATAGTGGCTACACCTTC. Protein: CASSEVHNSGYTF.

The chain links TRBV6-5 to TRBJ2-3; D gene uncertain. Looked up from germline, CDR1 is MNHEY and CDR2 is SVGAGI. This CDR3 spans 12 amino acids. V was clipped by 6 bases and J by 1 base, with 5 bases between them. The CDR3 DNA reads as TGTGCCAGCAGCCCCGGCACAGATACGCAGTATTTT. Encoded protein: CASSPGTDTQYF.

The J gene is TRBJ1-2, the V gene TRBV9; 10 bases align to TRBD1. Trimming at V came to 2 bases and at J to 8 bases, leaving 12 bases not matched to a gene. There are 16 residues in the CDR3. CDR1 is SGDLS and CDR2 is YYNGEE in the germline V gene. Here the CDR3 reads CASSVPGQGSREGYTF. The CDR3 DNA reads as TGTGCCAGCAGCGTCCCGGGACAGGGGAGCCGGGAGGGCTACACCTTC.

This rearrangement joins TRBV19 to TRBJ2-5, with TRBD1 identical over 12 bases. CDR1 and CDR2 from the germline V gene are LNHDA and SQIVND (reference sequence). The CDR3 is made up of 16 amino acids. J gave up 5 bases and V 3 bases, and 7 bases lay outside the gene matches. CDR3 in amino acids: CASSIGGTGGLETQYF. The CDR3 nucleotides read TGTGCCAGTAGTATTGGGGGGACAGGGGGCTTGGAGACCCAGTACTTC.

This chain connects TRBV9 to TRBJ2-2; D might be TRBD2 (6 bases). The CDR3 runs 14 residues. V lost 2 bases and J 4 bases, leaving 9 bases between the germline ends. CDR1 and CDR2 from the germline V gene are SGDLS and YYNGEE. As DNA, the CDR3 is TGTGCCAGCAGCGTCCTCGGGGGCACCGGGGAGCTGTTTTTT. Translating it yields CASSVLGGTGELFF.

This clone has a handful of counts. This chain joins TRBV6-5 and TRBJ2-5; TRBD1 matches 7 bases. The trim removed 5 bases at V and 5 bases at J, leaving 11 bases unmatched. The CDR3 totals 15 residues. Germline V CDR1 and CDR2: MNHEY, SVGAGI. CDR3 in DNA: TGTGCCAGCAGTCGTCCCAACAGGGGACGGGAGACCCAGTACTTC. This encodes CASSRPNRGRETQYF.

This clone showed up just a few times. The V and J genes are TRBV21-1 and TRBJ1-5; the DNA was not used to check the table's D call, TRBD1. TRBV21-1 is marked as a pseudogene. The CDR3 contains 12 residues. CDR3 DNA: TGTGCCAGCAGCCACCAGGATCAGCCCCAGCATTTT. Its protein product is CASSHQDQPQHF.

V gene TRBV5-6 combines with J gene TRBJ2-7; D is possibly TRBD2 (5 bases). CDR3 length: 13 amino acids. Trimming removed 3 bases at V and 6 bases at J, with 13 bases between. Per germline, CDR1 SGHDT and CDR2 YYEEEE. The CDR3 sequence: CASSSFAGREQYF. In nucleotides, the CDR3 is TGTGCCAGCAGCTCGTTCGCGGGCCGCGAGCAGTACTTC.

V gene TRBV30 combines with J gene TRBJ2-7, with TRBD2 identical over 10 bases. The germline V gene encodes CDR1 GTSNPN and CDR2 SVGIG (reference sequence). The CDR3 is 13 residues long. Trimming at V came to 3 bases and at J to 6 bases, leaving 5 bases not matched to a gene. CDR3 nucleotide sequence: TGTGCCTGGAGCGCTAGCGGGAGTGGCGAGCAGTACGTC. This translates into CAWSASGSGEQYV.

The CDR3 region is CASSQQKEGSYEQYF. CDR3 in DNA: TGCGCCAGCAGCCAACAGAAGGAGGGGTCCTACGAGCAGTACTTC. The V call is TRBV4-1, the J call TRBJ2-7; TRBD2 might be the D (6 bases). Germline lookup yields CDR1 MGHRA and CDR2 YSYEKL. Trimming pared 2 bases from V and 1 base from J, leaving 12 bases between. This CDR3 contains 15 residues.

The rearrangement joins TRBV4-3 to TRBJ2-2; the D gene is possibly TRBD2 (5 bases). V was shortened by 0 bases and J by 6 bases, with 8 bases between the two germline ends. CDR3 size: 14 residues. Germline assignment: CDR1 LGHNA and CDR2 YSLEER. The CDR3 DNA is TGCGCCAGCAGCCAAGATCCCGGGGCCGGGGAGCTGTTTTTT. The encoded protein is CASSQDPGAGELFF.

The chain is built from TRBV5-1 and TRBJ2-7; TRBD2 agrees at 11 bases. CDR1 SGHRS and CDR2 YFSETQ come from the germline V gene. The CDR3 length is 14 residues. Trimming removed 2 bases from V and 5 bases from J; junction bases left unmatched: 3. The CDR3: CASSFSGRVDEQYF. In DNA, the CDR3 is TGCGCCAGCAGCTTTAGCGGGAGGGTCGACGAGCAGTACTTC.

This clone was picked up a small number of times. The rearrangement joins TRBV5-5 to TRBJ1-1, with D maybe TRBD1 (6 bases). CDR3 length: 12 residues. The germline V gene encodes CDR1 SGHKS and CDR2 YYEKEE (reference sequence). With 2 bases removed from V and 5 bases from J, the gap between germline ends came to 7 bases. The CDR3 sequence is CASSFGQTEAFF. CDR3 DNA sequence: TGTGCCAGCAGCTTTGGACAGACTGAAGCTTTCTTT.

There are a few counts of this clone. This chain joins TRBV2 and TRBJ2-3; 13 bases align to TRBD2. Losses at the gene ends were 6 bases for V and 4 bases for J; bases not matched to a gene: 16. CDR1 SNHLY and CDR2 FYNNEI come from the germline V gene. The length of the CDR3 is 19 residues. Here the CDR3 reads CASRYSVDRTSGSPDTQYF. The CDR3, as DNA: TGTGCCAGCAGATATAGCGTCGACAGGACTAGCGGGAGCCCAGATACGCAGTATTTT.

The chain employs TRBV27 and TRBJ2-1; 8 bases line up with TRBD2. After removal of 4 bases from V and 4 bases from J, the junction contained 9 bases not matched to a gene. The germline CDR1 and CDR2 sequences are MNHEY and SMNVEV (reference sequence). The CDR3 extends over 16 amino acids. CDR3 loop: CASSSPGVAGYNEQFF. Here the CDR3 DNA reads TGTGCCAGCAGTTCTCCTGGGGTAGCGGGATACAATGAGCAGTTCTTC.

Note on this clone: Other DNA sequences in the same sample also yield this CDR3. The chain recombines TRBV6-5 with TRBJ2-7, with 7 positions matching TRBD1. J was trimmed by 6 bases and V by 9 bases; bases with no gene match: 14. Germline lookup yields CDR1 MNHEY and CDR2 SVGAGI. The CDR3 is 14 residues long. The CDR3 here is CASRSTGLPTEQYF. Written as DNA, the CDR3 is TGTGCCAGTAGATCGACAGGGCTACCTACCGAGCAGTACTTC.